The clone carrying this T cell receptor (beta chain) was picked up many times. Nobody among the patients had been given any treatment before thyroid surgery. The sample comes from a study of metastatic and nonmetastatic thyroid tumors. TCRdb re-clonotyped the PCR reads through MiXCR. The sample yields tens of thousands of clones, about 17% seen once. In germline, CDR1 is MDHEN, CDR2 SYDVKM. Trimming stripped 7 bases from V and 4 bases from J, with 16 bases between. The CDR3 has 14 residues. The sequencing input was tumor tissue. The TCR was taken from a female donor with papillary thyroid cancer or a benign thyroid nodule (not recorded which). Some clones in this sample may be carry-over from other donors' samples. The chain couples TRBV28 to TRBJ1-2; D is unclear. CDR3 residues: CASIRARRTYGYTF. In DNA form, the CDR3 reads TGTGCCAGCATAAGGGCCAGGCGGACCTATGGCTACACCTTC.